The present entry profiles one TCR beta chain with its context. This sample is drawn from a study of blood T cell repertoires in COVID-19. The wider study: Material from acute and convalescent COVID-19 was sourced from the United States, Italy and Spain. The cDNA or gDNA used as material had been derived from T cells, B-cell-depleted T cells, or PBMCs.

V gave up 6 bases and J gave up 7 bases; unmatched junction bases: 8. CDR3 length equals 14 residues. Looked up from germline, CDR1 is MNHEY and CDR2 is SVGAGI. Authors' data handling: The assay estimated nucleated cells by amplifying reference gene primers. Produced via immunoSEQ multiplex PCR; TCRdb's table is partial and in-frame only. The DNA was the basis for D and trimming; V, J and clone size are from that table. The sample yields 90,000 to 130,000 clones, 86% seen once. The sequencing input was peripheral blood. The receptor's source is a man aged 40-50 years with acute or convalescent COVID-19. The chain links TRBV6-5 to TRBJ2-1; 8 bases map to TRBD2. DNA for the CDR3: TGTGCCAGCAGCCCGGGACTAGGCTTGAATGAGCAGTTCTTC. It specifies CASSPGLGLNEQFF.